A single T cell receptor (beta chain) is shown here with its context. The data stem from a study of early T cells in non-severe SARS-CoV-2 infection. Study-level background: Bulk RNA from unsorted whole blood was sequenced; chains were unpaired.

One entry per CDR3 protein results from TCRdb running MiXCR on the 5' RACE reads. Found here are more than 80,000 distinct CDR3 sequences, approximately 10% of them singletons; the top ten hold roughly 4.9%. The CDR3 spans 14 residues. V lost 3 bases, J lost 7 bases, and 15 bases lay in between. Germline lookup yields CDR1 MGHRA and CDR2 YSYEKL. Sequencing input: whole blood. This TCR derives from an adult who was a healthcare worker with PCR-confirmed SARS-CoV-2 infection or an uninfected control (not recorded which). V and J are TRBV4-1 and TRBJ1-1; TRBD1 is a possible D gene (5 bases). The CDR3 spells CASSHDTGTLEAFF. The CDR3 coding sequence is TGCGCCAGCAGCCACGATACCGGGACGCTTGAAGCTTTCTTT.